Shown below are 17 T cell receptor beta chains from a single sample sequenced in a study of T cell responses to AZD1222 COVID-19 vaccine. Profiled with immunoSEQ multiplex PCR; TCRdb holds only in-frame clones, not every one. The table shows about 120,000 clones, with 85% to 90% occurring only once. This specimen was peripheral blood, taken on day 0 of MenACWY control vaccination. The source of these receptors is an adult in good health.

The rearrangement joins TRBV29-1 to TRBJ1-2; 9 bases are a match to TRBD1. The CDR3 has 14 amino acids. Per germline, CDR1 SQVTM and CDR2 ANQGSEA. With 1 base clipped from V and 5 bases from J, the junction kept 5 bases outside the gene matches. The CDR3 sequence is CSVEVRDRVYGYTF. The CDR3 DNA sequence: TGCAGCGTTGAAGTACGGGACAGGGTATATGGCTACACCTTC. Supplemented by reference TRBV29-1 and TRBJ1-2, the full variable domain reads SAVISQKPSRDICQRGTSLTIQCQVDSQVTMMFWYRQQPGQSLTLIATANQGSEATYESGFVIDKFPISRPNLTFSTLTVSNMSPEDSSIYLCSVEVRDRVYGYTFGSGTRLTVV.

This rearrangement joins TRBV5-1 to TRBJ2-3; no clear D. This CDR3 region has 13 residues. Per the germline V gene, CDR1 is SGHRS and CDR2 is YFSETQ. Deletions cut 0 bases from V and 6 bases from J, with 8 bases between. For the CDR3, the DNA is TGCGCCAGCAGCTTGGGAATATCCGATACGCAGTATTTT. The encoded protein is CASSLGISDTQYF.

The CDR3 loop is CASSLGGGKNTEAFF. The CDR3, as DNA: TGTGCCAGCAGCTTAGGTGGGGGCAAGAACACTGAAGCTTTCTTT. The chain has TRBV11-3 and TRBJ1-1; possible D gene TRBD1, 6 bases. The V end lost 1 base, the J end lost 1 base, and 10 bases lay between the germline ends. The germline V gene has CDR1 SGHNT and CDR2 YENEEA. The CDR3 consists of 15 residues.

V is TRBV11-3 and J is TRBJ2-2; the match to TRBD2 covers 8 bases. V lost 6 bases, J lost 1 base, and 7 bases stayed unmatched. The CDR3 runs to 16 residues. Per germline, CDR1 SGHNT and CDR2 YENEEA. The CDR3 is CASRLRLAGNTGELFF. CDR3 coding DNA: TGTGCCAGCAGGTTAAGGCTAGCGGGGAACACCGGGGAGCTGTTTTTT.

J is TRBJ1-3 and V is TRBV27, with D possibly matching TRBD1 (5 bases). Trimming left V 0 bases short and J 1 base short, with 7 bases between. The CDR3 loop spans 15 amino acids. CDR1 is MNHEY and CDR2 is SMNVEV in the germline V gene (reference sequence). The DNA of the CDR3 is TGTGCCAGCAGTTTATCGAGGGGATCTGGAAACACCATATATTTT. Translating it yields CASSLSRGSGNTIYF.

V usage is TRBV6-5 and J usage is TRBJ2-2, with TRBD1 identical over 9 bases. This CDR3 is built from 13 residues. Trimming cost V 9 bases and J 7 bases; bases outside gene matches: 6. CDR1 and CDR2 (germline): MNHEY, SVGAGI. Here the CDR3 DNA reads TGTGCCAGTCAACAGGGGGCAAACGGGGAGCTGTTTTTT. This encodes CASQQGANGELFF.

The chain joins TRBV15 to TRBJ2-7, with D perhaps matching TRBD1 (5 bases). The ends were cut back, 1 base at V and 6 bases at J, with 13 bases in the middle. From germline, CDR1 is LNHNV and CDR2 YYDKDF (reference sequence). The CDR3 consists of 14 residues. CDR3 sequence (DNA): TGTGCCACCAGCAGAGCGTCAGGGAAGGCCGAGCAGTACTTC. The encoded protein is CATSRASGKAEQYF. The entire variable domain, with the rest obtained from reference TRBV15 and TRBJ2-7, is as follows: DAMVIQNPRYQVTQFGKPVTLSCSQTLNHNVMYWYQQKSSQAPKLLFHYYDKDFNNEADTPDNFQSRRPNTSFCFLDIRSPGLGDTAMYLCATSRASGKAEQYFGPGTRLTVT.

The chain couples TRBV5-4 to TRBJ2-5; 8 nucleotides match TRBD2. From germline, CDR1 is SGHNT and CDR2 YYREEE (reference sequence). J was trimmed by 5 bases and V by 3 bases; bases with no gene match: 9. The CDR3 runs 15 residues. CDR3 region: CASSSGAGAWETQYF. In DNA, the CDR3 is TGTGCCAGCAGCTCGGGAGCGGGAGCATGGGAGACCCAGTACTTC.

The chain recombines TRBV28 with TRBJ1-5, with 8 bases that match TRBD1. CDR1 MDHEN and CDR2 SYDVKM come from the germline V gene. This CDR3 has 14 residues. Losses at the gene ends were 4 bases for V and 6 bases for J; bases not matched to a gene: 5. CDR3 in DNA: TGTGCCAGCAGTTCCCAGGGGGCTGCTCAGCCCCAGCATTTT. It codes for CASSSQGAAQPQHF.

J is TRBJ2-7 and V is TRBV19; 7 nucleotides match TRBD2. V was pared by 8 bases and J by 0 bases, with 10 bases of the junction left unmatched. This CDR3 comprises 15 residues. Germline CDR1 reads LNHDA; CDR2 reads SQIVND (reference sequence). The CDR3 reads CASGLRRGDSYEQYF. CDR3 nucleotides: TGTGCCAGTGGACTTCGCCGGGGGGACTCCTACGAGCAGTACTTC.

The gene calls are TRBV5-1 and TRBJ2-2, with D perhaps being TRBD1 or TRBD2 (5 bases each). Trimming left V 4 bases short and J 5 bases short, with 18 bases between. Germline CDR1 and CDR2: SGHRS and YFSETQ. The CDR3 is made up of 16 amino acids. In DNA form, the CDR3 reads TGCGCCAGCAGCCTACTTTCAGGGAGTGTGACCGGGGAGCTGTTTTTT. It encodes CASSLLSGSVTGELFF.

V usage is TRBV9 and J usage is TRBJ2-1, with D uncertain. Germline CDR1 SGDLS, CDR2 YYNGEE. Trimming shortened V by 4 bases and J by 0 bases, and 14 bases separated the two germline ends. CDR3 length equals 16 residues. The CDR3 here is CASSLSGVSSYNEQFF. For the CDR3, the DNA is TGTGCCAGCAGCCTATCGGGCGTGAGCTCCTACAATGAGCAGTTCTTC.

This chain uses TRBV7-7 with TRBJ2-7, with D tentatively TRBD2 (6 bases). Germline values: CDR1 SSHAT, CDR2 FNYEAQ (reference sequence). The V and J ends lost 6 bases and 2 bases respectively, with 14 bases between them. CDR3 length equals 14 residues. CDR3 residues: CASREGGVAYEQYF. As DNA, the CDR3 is TGTGCCAGCAGGGAGGGAGGTGTGGCCTACGAGCAGTACTTC.

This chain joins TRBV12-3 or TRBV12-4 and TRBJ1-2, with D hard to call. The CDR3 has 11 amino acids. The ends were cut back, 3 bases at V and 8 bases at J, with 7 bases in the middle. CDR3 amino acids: CASSLVQGYTF. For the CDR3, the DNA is TGTGCCAGCAGTTTGGTCCAGGGCTACACCTTC.

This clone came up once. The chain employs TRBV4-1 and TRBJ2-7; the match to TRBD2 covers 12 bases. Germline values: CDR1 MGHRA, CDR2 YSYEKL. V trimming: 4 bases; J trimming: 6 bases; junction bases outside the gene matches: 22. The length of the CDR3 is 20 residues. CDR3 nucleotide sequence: TGCGCCAGCAGCCCCCGGCCCCCTCGACTAGCGGGAGTCGGGTGGGTCGAGCAGTACTTC. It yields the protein CASSPRPPRLAGVGWVEQYF.

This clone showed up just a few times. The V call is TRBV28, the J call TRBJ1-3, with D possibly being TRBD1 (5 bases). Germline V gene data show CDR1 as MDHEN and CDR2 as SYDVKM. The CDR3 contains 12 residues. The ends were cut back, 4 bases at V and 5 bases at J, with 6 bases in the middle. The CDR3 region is CASSSGRNTIYF. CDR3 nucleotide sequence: TGTGCCAGCAGTTCGGGGCGAAACACCATATATTTT.

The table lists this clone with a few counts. This CDR3 reads CASSFGGSGAVGELFF. CDR3 nucleotide sequence: TGTGCCAGCAGCTTTGGGGGTAGCGGAGCGGTCGGGGAGCTGTTTTTT. J is TRBJ2-2 and V is TRBV7-2, with D tentatively TRBD2 (6 bases). Germline V CDR1 and CDR2: SGHTA, FQGNSA. The CDR3 length is 16 residues. V gave up 3 bases and J gave up 7 bases, with 18 bases separating them.